The 31 T cell receptor beta chains given below trace back to one sample, sequenced in a study of cytomegalovirus exposure and HLA in healthy donors. PCR primers comprised 60 Vbeta and 13 Jbeta primers. Clones were sequenced by immunoSEQ multiplex PCR, and TCRdb holds only the in-frame ones, with some missing. Found here are around 100,000 clones, over 65% of them singletons; the top ten hold roughly 4.9%. The sequenced sample consisted of PBMCs. Receptor source: a female donor in good health and CMV-seropositive.

Notes on this clone: The junction departs from germline at one end; a sequencing error may be responsible. The V and J genes are TRBV18 and TRBJ1-2; the D gene is possibly TRBD1 (5 bases). The CDR3 consists of 14 residues. Germline loops: CDR1 KGHSH, CDR2 LQKENI. CDR3 DNA sequence: TGTGCCAGCTCACCACTAGACAGATACTATGGCTACCCCTTC. As protein: CASSPLDRYYGYPF.

Note on this clone: At one boundary the junction diverges from the germline segment, which might be a read error. The chain has TRBV7-9 and TRBJ2-1; TRBD2 matches at 9 bases. CDR1 is SEHNR and CDR2 is FQNEAQ in the germline V gene (reference sequence). The CDR3 is made up of 18 amino acids. This chain's CDR3 is CSSSLWGRGLAGMNEQFF. CDR3 nucleotides: TGTTCCAGCAGCTTATGGGGCCGAGGGCTAGCGGGAATGAATGAGCAGTTCTTC.

The chain couples TRBV7-6 to TRBJ2-1; 13 positions match TRBD2. V lost 5 bases and J lost 10; bases outside the gene matches: 14. Germline V gene sequence: CDR1 SGHVS, CDR2 FNYEAQ. This CDR3 region has 17 residues. This CDR3 is CASSPHSLAGGPGEQFF. Here the CDR3 DNA reads TGTGCCAGCAGCCCGCACTCACTAGCGGGAGGGCCAGGGGAGCAGTTCTTC.

In its sample, this clone was seen a few times. This chain joins TRBV29-1 and TRBJ2-3; TRBD2 matches at 12 bases. This CDR3 spans 14 amino acids. V dropped 7 bases and J dropped 5; count of bases not matched to a gene: 7. CDR1 and CDR2 (germline): SQVTM, ANQGSEA. The CDR3: CSEASGRAGDTQYF. The CDR3 nucleotides read TGCAGCGAAGCTAGCGGGAGGGCCGGAGATACGCAGTATTTT.

The chain uses TRBV11-2 and TRBJ2-5, with D unclear. Germline V gene sequence: CDR1 SGHAT, CDR2 FQNNGV. This CDR3 comprises 16 residues. V lost 0 bases, J lost 2 bases, and 13 bases lay in between. CDR3 region: CASSLDLSYRQETQYF. CDR3 coding DNA: TGTGCCAGCAGCTTAGATCTAAGCTACCGGCAAGAGACCCAGTACTTC.

The chain combines TRBV5-1 with TRBJ2-3, with D maybe TRBD2 (5 bases). CDR1 is SGHRS and CDR2 is YFSETQ in the germline V gene. CDR3 size: 17 residues. V was cut by 5 bases and J by 2 bases, with 21 bases left in between. CDR3 coding DNA: TGCGCCAGCAGAGCCAGGATGGGAGCACAAAACACAGATACGCAGTATTTT. Amino acids: CASRARMGAQNTDTQYF.

The rearrangement uses TRBV5-1 and TRBJ1-3; no clear D gene. This CDR3 spans 16 amino acids. Germline CDR1 SGHRS, CDR2 YFSETQ. With 0 bases removed from V and 1 base from J, the gap between germline ends came to 11 bases. The CDR3 nucleotides are TGCGCCAGCAGCTTGGAAACATTTAATTCTGGAAACACCATATATTTT. Amino acids: CASSLETFNSGNTIYF.

Only a few counts were recorded for this clone. This rearrangement joins TRBV7-9 to TRBJ1-4; 8 bases align to TRBD1. From germline, CDR1 is SEHNR and CDR2 FQNEAQ (reference sequence). The V gene end was trimmed by 5 bases and the J gene end by 6 bases; junction bases not matched to a gene: 5. The CDR3 is 14 amino acids. The CDR3 region is CASSPGQGHEKLFF. The CDR3 DNA follows: TGTGCCAGCAGCCCAGGACAGGGACATGAAAAACTGTTTTTT.

This chain links TRBV7-2 with TRBJ2-3; TRBD1 is a possible D gene (6 bases). This CDR3 comprises 15 residues. Trimming left V 2 bases short and J 1 base short, with 10 bases between. CDR1 is SGHTA, CDR2 FQGNSA, per germline. The CDR3 DNA reads TGTGCCAGCAGCTTAAGGGGGTCAGGCACAGATACGCAGTATTTT. This encodes CASSLRGSGTDTQYF.

The V and J genes are TRBV4-2 and TRBJ2-7; the match to TRBD2 covers 14 bases. V lost 1 base, J lost 6 bases, and 5 bases stayed unmatched. Germline assignment: CDR1 LGHNA and CDR2 YNFKEQ. The CDR3 totals 16 residues. CDR3 nucleotide sequence: TGTGCCAGCAGCCAAGCCGGGACTAGCGGGAGCCCCGAGCAGTACTTC. This encodes CASSQAGTSGSPEQYF.

This chain connects TRBV4-3 to TRBJ2-3; TRBD2 is a possible D gene (6 bases). V was cut by 2 bases and J by 0 bases, with 18 bases left in between. Germline lookup yields CDR1 LGHNA and CDR2 YSLEER. This CDR3 is built from 18 residues. The CDR3: CASSQSRGRRGSTDTQYF. The CDR3 DNA follows: TGCGCCAGCAGCCAAAGCCGAGGGAGGCGGGGTAGCACAGATACGCAGTATTTT.

This clone was observed once. This chain uses TRBV6-6 with TRBJ2-7; possible D gene TRBD2, 6 bases. Trimming removed 11 bases from V and 2 bases from J, with 19 bases in between. The CDR3 sequence is 14 residues long. Germline V gene lookup returns CDR1 MNHNY and CDR2 SVGAGI (reference sequence). CDR3 DNA sequence: TGTGCCGGCACCCAAGAGCGGGCTACCTACGAGCAGTACTTC. It encodes CAGTQERATYEQYF.

In regard to this clone: Germline is not matched at one junction end, which may reflect a read error. The chain combines TRBV7-7 with TRBJ2-5; TRBD2 is a possible D gene (5 bases). Per the germline V gene, CDR1 is SSHAT and CDR2 is FNYEAQ (reference sequence). The CDR3 runs 16 residues. Here the CDR3 reads CASSLARTPGQETQYF. CDR3 bases: TGTGCTAGCAGCTTAGCGCGCACCCCCGGCCAAGAGACCCAGTACTTC. Based on the CDR3 plus reference TRBV7-7 and TRBJ2-5, the full variable domain is GAGVSQSPRYKVTKRGQDVTLRCDPISSHATLYWYQQALGQGPEFLTYFNYEAQPDKSGLPSDRFSAERPEGSISTLTIQRTEQRDSAMYRCASSLARTPGQETQYFGPGTRLLVL.

This clone has more than one count but fewer than ten. This chain uses TRBV28 with TRBJ1-1; no clear D. The V end was cut by 5 bases, the J end by 1 base, with 14 bases between. CDR3 size: 15 residues. Germline V gene lookup returns CDR1 MDHEN and CDR2 SYDVKM. The CDR3 is CASSLLGGGNTEAFF. The CDR3 DNA reads TGTGCCAGCAGTCTCCTGGGAGGAGGGAACACTGAAGCTTTCTTT.

The chain combines TRBV11-2 with TRBJ2-7; TRBD1 matches at 7 bases. This CDR3 is built from 14 residues. V lost 4 bases, J lost 2 bases, and 5 bases stayed unmatched. In germline, CDR1 is SGHAT, CDR2 FQNNGV. The CDR3 protein is CASSSLQGTYEQYF. The CDR3 region has the DNA TGTGCCAGCAGCTCCTTACAGGGGACCTACGAGCAGTACTTC.

Only a few counts were recorded for this clone. The rearrangement uses TRBV18 and TRBJ1-4; no clear D gene. Germline assignment: CDR1 KGHSH and CDR2 LQKENI. Trimming took off 3 bases at V and 0 bases at J, with 2 bases between the two ends. This CDR3 comprises 13 residues. In DNA, the CDR3 is TGTGCCAGCTCACCCTCAACTAATGAAAAACTGTTTTTT. Protein: CASSPSTNEKLFF.

This clone was observed a handful of times. The J gene is TRBJ1-1, the V gene TRBV28; D remains ambiguous. Deletions cut 6 bases from V and 2 bases from J, with 10 bases between. Germline CDR1 and CDR2: MDHEN and SYDVKM. The CDR3 totals 13 residues. Here the CDR3 reads CASSRWANTEAFF. CDR3 coding DNA: TGTGCCAGCAGCCGCTGGGCAAACACTGAAGCTTTCTTT. The full variable domain, completed using reference TRBV28 and TRBJ1-1, is DVKVTQSSRYLVKRTGEKVFLECVQDMDHENMFWYRQDPGLGLRLIYFSYDVKMKEKGDIPEGYSVSREKKERFSLILESASTNQTSMYLCASSRWANTEAFFGQGTRLTVV.

The sample holds a few counts of this clone. The J gene is TRBJ2-2, the V gene TRBV6-5; unclear D gene. The CDR3 has 14 amino acids. From germline, CDR1 is MNHEY and CDR2 SVGAGI. Between the trimmed V and J ends, which lost 8 bases and 1 base, there was a span of 11 bases. This CDR3 reads CASAVIENTGELFF. For the CDR3, the DNA is TGTGCCAGCGCGGTAATAGAGAACACCGGGGAGCTGTTTTTT.

CDR3 in DNA: TGCGCCAGCAGCTTAGGACTAGCGGGGTCCTACAATGAGCAGTTCTTC. It encodes CASSLGLAGSYNEQFF. This chain connects TRBV5-1 to TRBJ2-1; the match to TRBD2 covers 12 bases. Germline values: CDR1 SGHRS, CDR2 YFSETQ. V was clipped by 2 bases and J by 1 base; unmatched bases: 1. The CDR3 length is 16 residues.

This sequence joins TRBV20-1 and TRBJ1-2, with 9 bases aligning to TRBD1. Looked up from germline, CDR1 is DFQATT and CDR2 is SNEGSKA (reference sequence). The CDR3 spans 11 residues. V lost 6 bases and J lost 6; bases outside the gene matches: 2. CDR3 in DNA: TGCAGTGCCTGGACAGGGGATGGCTACACCTTC. It encodes CSAWTGDGYTF.

The chain is built from TRBV9 and TRBJ2-2; TRBD1 might be the D (6 bases). The V end was cut by 0 bases, the J end by 6 bases, with 12 bases between. This CDR3 contains 15 residues. The germline gives CDR1 SGDLS, CDR2 YYNGEE. CDR3 bases: TGTGCCAGCAGCGTAGAACAGGGTATAGCCGGGGAGCTGTTTTTT. Translation: CASSVEQGIAGELFF.

This clone was detected only a few times. The V call is TRBV5-6, the J call TRBJ2-7; 7 bases are a match to TRBD2. The V segment lost 0 bases and the J segment 5 bases; nucleotides outside the gene matches: 11. Germline loops: CDR1 SGHDT, CDR2 YYEEEE. This CDR3 contains 16 residues. CDR3 sequence (DNA): TGTGCCAGCAGCTTGGGGGGGGGTTGGTATGTCGACGAGCAGTACTTC. Amino acids: CASSLGGGWYVDEQYF.

The chain is built from TRBV18 and TRBJ1-2; TRBD1 matches 7 bases. CDR1 is KGHSH, CDR2 LQKENI, per germline. The CDR3 loop spans 15 amino acids. Losses at the gene ends were 0 bases for V and 6 bases for J; bases not matched to a gene: 7. The CDR3 DNA reads TGTGCCAGCTCACCACCGACAGGGCAGGGTGATGGCTACACCTTC. It is translated as CASSPPTGQGDGYTF.

V is TRBV18 and J is TRBJ1-5, with TRBD1 matching over 9 bases. This CDR3 is built from 17 residues. The V gene's germline CDR1 is KGHSH and CDR2 LQKENI. V trimming: 6 bases; J trimming: 7 bases; junction bases outside the gene matches: 16. CDR3 region: CASSRDPPGQGSQPQHF. CDR3 DNA sequence: TGTGCCAGCTCTCGCGACCCTCCGGGACAGGGAAGCCAGCCCCAGCATTTT.

This clone appeared a few times. The J gene is TRBJ2-7, the V gene TRBV11-2; 8 nucleotides align to TRBD2. CDR1 and CDR2 (germline): SGHAT, FQNNGV. The CDR3 covers 15 residues. V shed 5 bases, J shed 5 bases, and the junction held 11 bases outside the gene matches. CDR3 in DNA: TGTGCCAGCAGCCCCTATAGCGGGAACGGAAACGAGCAGTACTTC. Its protein is CASSPYSGNGNEQYF.

This clone has a single count. This chain joins TRBV6-5 and TRBJ2-1, with 13 bases aligning to TRBD2. From germline, CDR1 is MNHEY and CDR2 SVGAGI. This CDR3 has 15 amino acids. V shed 6 bases and J 7 bases; nucleotides not matched to a gene: 6. Written as DNA, the CDR3 is TGTGCCAGCAGACTCGGGACTAGCGGGGATAATGAGCAGTTCTTC. The encoded protein is CASRLGTSGDNEQFF.

The V gene is TRBV11-1, the J gene TRBJ2-5; tentative D call: TRBD2 (5 bases). Trimming pared 4 bases from V and 2 bases from J, leaving 14 bases between. The CDR3 extends over 15 amino acids. The germline gives CDR1 SGHAT, CDR2 FQDESV (reference sequence). CDR3 DNA sequence: TGTGCCAGCAGCTCCTACGGACTGAATCAAGAGACCCAGTACTTC. This sequence encodes CASSSYGLNQETQYF.

The chain uses TRBV9 and TRBJ1-2; 9 bases are shared with TRBD1. Germline V gene lookup returns CDR1 SGDLS and CDR2 YYNGEE. This CDR3 spans 16 amino acids. V gave up 0 bases and J gave up 2 bases; unmatched junction bases: 5. CDR3 coding DNA: TGTGCCAGCAGCGTAGATCGGGACAGGGCAAACTATGGCTACACCTTC. It codes for CASSVDRDRANYGYTF. Drawing the rest from reference TRBV9 and TRBJ1-2, the complete variable domain is DSGVTQTPKHLITATGQRVTLRCSPRSGDLSVYWYQQSLDQGLQFLIQYYNGEERAKGNILERFSAQQFPDLHSELNLSSLELGDSALYFCASSVDRDRANYGYTFGSGTRLTVV.

V gene TRBV6-5 combines with J gene TRBJ2-7; TRBD2 is a possible D gene (6 bases). V dropped 0 bases and J dropped 6 bases, with 15 bases sitting between them. The V gene's germline CDR1 is MNHEY and CDR2 SVGAGI. The CDR3 spans 15 residues. CDR3 coding DNA: TGTGCCAGCAGTTACTCGCTGTGGCAGGGAGGCGAGCAGTACTTC. Protein: CASSYSLWQGGEQYF.

The chain employs TRBV30 and TRBJ1-1, with D perhaps TRBD1 (5 bases). The CDR3 is 15 amino acids. CDR1 and CDR2 (germline): GTSNPN, SVGIG (reference sequence). V was pared by 2 bases and J by 3 bases, with 16 bases between. The DNA for the CDR3 is TGTGCCTGGAGTCCCGGGGGGGAACGGCACACTGAAGCTTTCTTT. It codes for CAWSPGGERHTEAFF.

The chain carries TRBV28 and TRBJ2-2; tentatively, D is TRBD1 (6 bases). The CDR3 spans 15 residues. V shed 6 bases and J shed 2 bases, with 13 bases lying between them. The germline gives CDR1 MDHEN, CDR2 SYDVKM. DNA for the CDR3: TGTGCCAGCAGACCCGGGACAAGAAACACCGGGGAGCTGTTTTTT. Encoded protein: CASRPGTRNTGELFF.